This T cell receptor beta chain emerged from a study of vaccination and CD4 T cells after COVID-19. Concerning this clonotype: Its antigen is currently unknown.

Oncomine TCR Beta short-read sequencing was applied to DNA from cultured CD4+ T cells. TCRdb fed the PCR reads into MiXCR, producing one record per CDR3 protein. The profile shows about 19,000 distinct CDR3 sequences, around 55% of them singletons. Regarding treatment: roughly nine-day PBMC culture with coronavirus spike peptide pools or control peptides (ViraFEST assay). V dropped 4 bases and J dropped 9 bases, with 14 bases sitting between them. Per the germline V gene, CDR1 is SGHRS and CDR2 is YFSETQ. CDR3 size: 13 residues. What was sequenced was CD4+ T cells from blood, cultured in vitro. The clonotype originates from a human donor who had recovered from COVID-19. V usage is TRBV5-1 and J usage is TRBJ2-1; maybe TRBD2 (5 bases). For the CDR3, the DNA is TGCGCCAGCAGCAAAACTAGTAGTAGTGAGCAGTTCTTC. It specifies CASSKTSSSEQFF.